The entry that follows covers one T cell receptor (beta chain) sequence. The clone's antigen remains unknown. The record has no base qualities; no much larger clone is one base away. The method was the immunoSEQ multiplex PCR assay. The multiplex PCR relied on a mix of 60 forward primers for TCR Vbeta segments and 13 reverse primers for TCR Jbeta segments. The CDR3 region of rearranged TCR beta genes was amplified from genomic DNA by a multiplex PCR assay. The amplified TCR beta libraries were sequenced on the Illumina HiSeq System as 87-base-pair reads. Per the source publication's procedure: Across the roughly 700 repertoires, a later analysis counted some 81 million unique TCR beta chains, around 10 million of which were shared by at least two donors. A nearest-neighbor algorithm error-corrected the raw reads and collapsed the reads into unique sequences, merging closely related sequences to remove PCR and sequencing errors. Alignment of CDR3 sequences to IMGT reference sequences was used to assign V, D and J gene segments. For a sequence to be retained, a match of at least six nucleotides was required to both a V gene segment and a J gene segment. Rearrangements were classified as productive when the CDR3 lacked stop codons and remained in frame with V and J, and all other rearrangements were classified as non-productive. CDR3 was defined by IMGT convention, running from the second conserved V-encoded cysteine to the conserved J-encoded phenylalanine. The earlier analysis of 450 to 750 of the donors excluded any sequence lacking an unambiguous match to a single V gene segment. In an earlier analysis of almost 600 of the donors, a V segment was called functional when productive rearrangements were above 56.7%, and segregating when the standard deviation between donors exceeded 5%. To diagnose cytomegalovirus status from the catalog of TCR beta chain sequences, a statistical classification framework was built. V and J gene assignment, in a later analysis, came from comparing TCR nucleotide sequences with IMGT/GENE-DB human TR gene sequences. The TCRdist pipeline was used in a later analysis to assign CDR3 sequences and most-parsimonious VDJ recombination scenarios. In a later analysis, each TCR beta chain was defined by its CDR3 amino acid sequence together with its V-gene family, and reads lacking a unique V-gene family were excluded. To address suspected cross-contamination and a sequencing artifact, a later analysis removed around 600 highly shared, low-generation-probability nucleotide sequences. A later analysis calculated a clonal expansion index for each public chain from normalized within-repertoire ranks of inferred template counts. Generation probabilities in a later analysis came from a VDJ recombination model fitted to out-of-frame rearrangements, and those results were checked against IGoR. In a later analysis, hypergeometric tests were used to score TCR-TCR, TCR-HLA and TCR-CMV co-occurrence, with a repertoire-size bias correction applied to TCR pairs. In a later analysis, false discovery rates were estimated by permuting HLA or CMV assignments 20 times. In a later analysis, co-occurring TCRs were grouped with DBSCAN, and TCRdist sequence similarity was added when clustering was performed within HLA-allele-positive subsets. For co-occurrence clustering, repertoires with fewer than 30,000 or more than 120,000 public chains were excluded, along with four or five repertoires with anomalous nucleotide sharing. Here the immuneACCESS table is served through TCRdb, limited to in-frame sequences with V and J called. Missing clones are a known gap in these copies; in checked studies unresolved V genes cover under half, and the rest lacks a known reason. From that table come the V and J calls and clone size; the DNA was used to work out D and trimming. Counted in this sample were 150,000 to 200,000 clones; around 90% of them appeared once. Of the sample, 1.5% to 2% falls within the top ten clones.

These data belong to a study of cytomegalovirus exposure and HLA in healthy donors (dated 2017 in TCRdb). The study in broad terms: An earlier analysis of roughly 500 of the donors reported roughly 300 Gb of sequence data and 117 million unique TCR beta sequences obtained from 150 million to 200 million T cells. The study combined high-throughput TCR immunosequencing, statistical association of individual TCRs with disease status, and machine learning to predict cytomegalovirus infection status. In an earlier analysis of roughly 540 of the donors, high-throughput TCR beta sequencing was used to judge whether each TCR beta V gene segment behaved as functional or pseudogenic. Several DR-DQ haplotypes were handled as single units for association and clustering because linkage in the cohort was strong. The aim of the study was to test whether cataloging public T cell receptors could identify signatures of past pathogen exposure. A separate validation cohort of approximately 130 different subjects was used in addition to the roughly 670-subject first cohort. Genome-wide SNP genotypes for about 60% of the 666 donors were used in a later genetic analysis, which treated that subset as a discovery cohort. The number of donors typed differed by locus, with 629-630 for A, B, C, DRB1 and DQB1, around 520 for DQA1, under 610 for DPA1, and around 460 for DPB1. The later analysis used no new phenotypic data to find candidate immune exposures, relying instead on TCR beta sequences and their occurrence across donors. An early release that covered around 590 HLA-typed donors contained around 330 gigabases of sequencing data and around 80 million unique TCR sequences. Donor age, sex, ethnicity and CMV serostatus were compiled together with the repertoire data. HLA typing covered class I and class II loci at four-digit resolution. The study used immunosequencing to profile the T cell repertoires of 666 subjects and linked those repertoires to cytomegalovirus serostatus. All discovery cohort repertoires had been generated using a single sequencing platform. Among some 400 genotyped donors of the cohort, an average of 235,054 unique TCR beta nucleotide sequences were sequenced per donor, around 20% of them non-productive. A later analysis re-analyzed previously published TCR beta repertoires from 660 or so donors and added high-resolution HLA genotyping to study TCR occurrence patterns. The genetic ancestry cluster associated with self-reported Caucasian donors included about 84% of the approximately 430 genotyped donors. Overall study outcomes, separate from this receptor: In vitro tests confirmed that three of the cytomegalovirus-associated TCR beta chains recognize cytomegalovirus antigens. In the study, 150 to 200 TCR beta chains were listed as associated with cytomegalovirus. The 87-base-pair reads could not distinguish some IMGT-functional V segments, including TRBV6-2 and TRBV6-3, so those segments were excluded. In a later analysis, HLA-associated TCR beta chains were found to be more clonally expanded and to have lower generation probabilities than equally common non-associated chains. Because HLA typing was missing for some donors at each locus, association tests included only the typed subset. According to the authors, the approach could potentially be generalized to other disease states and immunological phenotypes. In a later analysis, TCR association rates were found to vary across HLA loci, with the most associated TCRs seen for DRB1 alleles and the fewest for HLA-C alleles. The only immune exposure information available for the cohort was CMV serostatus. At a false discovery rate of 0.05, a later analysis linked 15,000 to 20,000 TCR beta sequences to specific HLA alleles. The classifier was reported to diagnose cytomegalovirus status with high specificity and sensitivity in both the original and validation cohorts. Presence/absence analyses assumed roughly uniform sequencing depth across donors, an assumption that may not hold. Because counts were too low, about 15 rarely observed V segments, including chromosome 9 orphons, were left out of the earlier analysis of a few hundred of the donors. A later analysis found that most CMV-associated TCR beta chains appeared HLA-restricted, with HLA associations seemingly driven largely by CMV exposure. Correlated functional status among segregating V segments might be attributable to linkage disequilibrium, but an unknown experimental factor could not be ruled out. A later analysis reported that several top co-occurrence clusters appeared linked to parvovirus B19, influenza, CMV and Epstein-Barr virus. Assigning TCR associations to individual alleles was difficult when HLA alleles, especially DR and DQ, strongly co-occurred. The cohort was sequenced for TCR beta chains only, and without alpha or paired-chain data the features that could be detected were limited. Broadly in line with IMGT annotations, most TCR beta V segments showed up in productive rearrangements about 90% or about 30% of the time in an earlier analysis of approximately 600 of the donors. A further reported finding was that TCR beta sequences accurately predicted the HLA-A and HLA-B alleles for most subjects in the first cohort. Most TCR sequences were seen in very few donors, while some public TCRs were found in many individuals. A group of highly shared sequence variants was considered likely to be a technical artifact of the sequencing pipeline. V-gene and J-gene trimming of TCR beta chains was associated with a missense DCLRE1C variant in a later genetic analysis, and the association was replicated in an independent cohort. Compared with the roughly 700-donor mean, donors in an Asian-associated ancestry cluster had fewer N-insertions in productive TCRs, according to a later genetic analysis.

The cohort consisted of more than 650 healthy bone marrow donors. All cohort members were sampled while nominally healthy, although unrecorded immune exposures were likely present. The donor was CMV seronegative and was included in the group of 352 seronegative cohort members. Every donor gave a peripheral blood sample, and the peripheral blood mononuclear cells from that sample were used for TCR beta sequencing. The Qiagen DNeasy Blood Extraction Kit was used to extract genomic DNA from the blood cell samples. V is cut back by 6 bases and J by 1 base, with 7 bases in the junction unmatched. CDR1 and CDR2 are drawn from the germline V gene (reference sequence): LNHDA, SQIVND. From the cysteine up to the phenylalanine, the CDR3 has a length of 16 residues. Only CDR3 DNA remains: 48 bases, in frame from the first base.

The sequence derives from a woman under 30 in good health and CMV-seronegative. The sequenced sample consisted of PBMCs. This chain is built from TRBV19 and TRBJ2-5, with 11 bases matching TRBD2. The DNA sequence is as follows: TGTGCCAGTAGCCCGGGACTAGCGGAGTTCCAAGAGACCCAGTACTTC. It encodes CASSPGLAEFQETQYF.